A single T cell receptor (beta chain) is shown here with its context. Participants in the exposed group had met a COVID-19 case in the 2 weeks before joining the study. Generated by immunoSEQ multiplex PCR, the TCRdb table keeps only in-frame clones and is missing some. The sample has about 300,000 clones, around 85% seen once. This entry comes from a study of blood T cell repertoires in COVID-19. Across the study: T cells, B-cell-depleted T cells, or PBMCs supplied cDNA or gDNA.

The CDR3 consists of 12 residues. The V gene's germline CDR1 is WSHSY and CDR2 SAAADI. Trimming took 7 bases from V and 1 from J, leaving 7 bases between them. The chain recombines TRBV10-2 with TRBJ1-1; D not certain. Sequenced sample: PBMCs or T cells enriched from blood (not recorded which). The source of this sequence is a woman in her 30s who had been exposed to COVID-19. The CDR3 spells CASNRGNTEAFF. For the CDR3, the DNA is TGCGCCAGCAACCGGGGGAACACTGAAGCTTTCTTT.